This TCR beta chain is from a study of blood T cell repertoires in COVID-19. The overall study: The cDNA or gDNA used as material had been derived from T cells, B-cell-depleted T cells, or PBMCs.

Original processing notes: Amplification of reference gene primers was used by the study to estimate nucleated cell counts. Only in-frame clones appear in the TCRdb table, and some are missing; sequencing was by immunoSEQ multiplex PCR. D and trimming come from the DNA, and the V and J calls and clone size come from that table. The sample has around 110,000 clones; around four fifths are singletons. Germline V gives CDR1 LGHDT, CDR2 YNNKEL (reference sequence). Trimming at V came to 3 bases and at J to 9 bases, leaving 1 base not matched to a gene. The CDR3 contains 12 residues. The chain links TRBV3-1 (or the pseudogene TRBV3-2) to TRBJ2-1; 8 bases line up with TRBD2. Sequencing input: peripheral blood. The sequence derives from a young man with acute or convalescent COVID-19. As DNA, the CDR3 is TGTGCCAGCAGCCAGCTAGCGGGTGAGCAGTTCTTC. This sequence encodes CASSQLAGEQFF.